Each of the 24 T cell receptor beta chains below was sequenced from the same sample in a study of a mutant IDH1 vaccine in newly diagnosed glioma. These receptors have no known antigen. The time point is: week 47, end of study. Vaccination used 300 ug of mutant IDH1 20-mer peptide per dose, with topical imiquimod. The table came from immunoSEQ multiplex PCR; TCRdb's copy has only in-frame clones and leaves some out. This table has tens of thousands of clones, roughly 87% appearing once. This material consisted of PBMCs, taken from a glioma patient whose treatment included an IDH1 peptide vaccine. The source of these receptors is a woman aged 45-65 years with glioma.

This clone occurred once. CDR3 protein: CASSDGGGPRNTIYF. The CDR3 bases are TGTGCCAGCAGCGATGGAGGAGGCCCCCGAAACACCATATATTTT. This chain joins TRBV9 and TRBJ1-3; D unclear. The CDR3 sequence is 15 residues long. Germline CDR1 reads SGDLS; CDR2 reads YYNGEE. Between the trimmed V and J ends, which lost 3 bases and 5 bases, there was a span of 15 bases.

The J gene is TRBJ2-7, the V gene TRBV19; D is unresolved. Germline loops: CDR1 LNHDA, CDR2 SQIVND (reference sequence). This CDR3 is 15 amino acids long. V was clipped by 1 base and J by 5 bases, with 15 bases between them. CDR3 sequence: CASSIGLDLGDEQYF. The CDR3 DNA sequence: TGTGCCAGTAGTATAGGACTGGATCTCGGAGACGAGCAGTACTTC.

The CDR3 nucleotides read TGTGCCACCAGCAGAGGACATAATGGCTACACCTTC. It specifies CATSRGHNGYTF. The genes are TRBV15 and TRBJ1-2; D is undetermined. This CDR3 contains 12 residues. The ends were cut back, 1 base at V and 6 bases at J, with 6 bases in the middle. Germline V gene sequence: CDR1 LNHNV, CDR2 YYDKDF (reference sequence). Supplemented by reference TRBV15 and TRBJ1-2, the full variable domain reads DAMVIQNPRYQVTQFGKPVTLSCSQTLNHNVMYWYQQKSSQAPKLLFHYYDKDFNNEADTPDNFQSRRPNTSFCFLDIRSPGLGDTAMYLCATSRGHNGYTFGSGTRLTVV.

This rearrangement joins TRBV27 to TRBJ1-1; D is possibly TRBD1 (5 bases). Trimming took off 5 bases at V and 0 bases at J, with 13 bases between the two ends. Germline CDR1 is MNHEY and CDR2 is SMNVEV (reference sequence). The CDR3 consists of 15 residues. DNA for the CDR3: TGTGCCAGCAGTCCACCCGGGACGGTGAACACTGAAGCTTTCTTT. The encoded protein is CASSPPGTVNTEAFF.

The genes are TRBV7-3 and TRBJ2-3, with 10 nucleotides matching TRBD2. With V trimmed by 5 bases and J by 6 bases, 5 bases remained unmatched. This CDR3 is 14 amino acids long. CDR1 and CDR2 (germline): SGHTA, FQGTGA. Here the CDR3 reads CASSTSGGADTQYF. The CDR3, as DNA: TGTGCCAGCAGCACGAGCGGGGGGGCGGATACGCAGTATTTT.

A single count supports this clone. The chain is built from TRBV27 and TRBJ2-1, with 7 bases aligning to TRBD1. The CDR3 totals 11 residues. V lost 10 bases, J lost 12 bases, and 9 bases stayed unmatched. In germline, CDR1 is MNHEY, CDR2 SMNVEV (reference sequence). CDR3 sequence: CATTHRQGQFF. In nucleotides, the CDR3 is TGTGCCACCACCCATCGACAGGGGCAGTTCTTC.

The chain employs TRBV6-5 and TRBJ2-3; 7 bases are a match to TRBD2. This CDR3 is 16 amino acids long. V trimming: 4 bases; J trimming: 9 bases; junction bases outside the gene matches: 16. CDR1 MNHEY and CDR2 SVGAGI come from the germline V gene. CDR3 sequence: CASSSQAGPHPGTQYF. CDR3 sequence (DNA): TGTGCCAGCAGTTCTCAAGCGGGGCCTCACCCGGGGACGCAGTATTTT.

This clone was recorded once. This chain connects TRBV4-2 to TRBJ2-2; 7 nucleotides align to TRBD1. The germline V gene encodes CDR1 LGHNA and CDR2 YNFKEQ. There are 14 residues in the CDR3. V lost 3 bases and J lost 4; bases outside the gene matches: 2. The CDR3 DNA reads TGTGCCAGCAGCCATGGGACAGCCACCGGGGAGCTGTTTTTT. As protein: CASSHGTATGELFF.

This clone was seen once. The chain carries TRBV28 and TRBJ2-3, with 9 bases identical to TRBD2. Trimming at V came to 5 bases and at J to 2 bases, leaving 11 bases not matched to a gene. The CDR3 has 17 amino acids. Looked up from germline, CDR1 is MDHEN and CDR2 is SYDVKM. CDR3 nucleotides: TGTGCCAGCAGTCCGACGACTAGCGGCACCTTCACAGATACGCAGTATTTT. It yields the protein CASSPTTSGTFTDTQYF. The full variable domain, completed using reference TRBV28 and TRBJ2-3, is DVKVTQSSRYLVKRTGEKVFLECVQDMDHENMFWYRQDPGLGLRLIYFSYDVKMKEKGDIPEGYSVSREKKERFSLILESASTNQTSMYLCASSPTTSGTFTDTQYFGPGTRLTVL.

The chain couples TRBV7-8 to TRBJ2-7; D is perhaps TRBD2 (6 bases). The CDR3 runs 15 residues. V lost 5 bases and J lost 3, with 17 bases in between. In germline, CDR1 is SGHVS, CDR2 FQNEAQ. CDR3 region: CASSPQGGVLYEQYF. The CDR3 bases are TGTGCCAGCAGCCCCCAAGGCGGGGTTCTCTACGAGCAGTACTTC. Filled out from reference TRBV7-8 and TRBJ2-7, the complete variable domain reads GAGVSQSPRYKVAKRGQDVALRCDPISGHVSLFWYQQALGQGPEFLTYFQNEAQLDKSGLPSDRFFAERPEGSVSTLKIQRTQQEDSAVYLCASSPQGGVLYEQYFGPGTRLTVT.

The chain has TRBV6-1 and TRBJ1-2, with D possibly matching TRBD1 (6 bases). The CDR3 consists of 14 residues. From germline, CDR1 is MNHNS and CDR2 SASEGT. Trimming removed 3 bases at V and 8 bases at J, with 16 bases between. CDR3 sequence reads: CASSEQGKMGGYTF. The DNA for the CDR3 is TGTGCCAGCAGTGAGCAGGGGAAGATGGGGGGCTACACCTTC.

This chain joins TRBV15 and TRBJ1-5; D is undetermined. V was trimmed by 1 base and J by 5 bases, leaving 9 bases between them. The CDR3 is 14 amino acids. In germline, CDR1 is LNHNV, CDR2 YYDKDF (reference sequence). DNA for the CDR3: TGTGCCACCAGCAGAGCCGATTCCTATCAGCCCCAGCATTTT. Its translation is CATSRADSYQPQHF.

The rearrangement uses TRBV7-9 and TRBJ2-7; D is undetermined. CDR1 SEHNR and CDR2 FQNEAQ come from the germline V gene (reference sequence). V lost 5 bases, J lost 2 bases, and 7 bases lay in between. The CDR3 covers 12 residues. The CDR3 nucleotides read TGTGCCAGCAGCGGTTCCACCTACGAGCAGTACTTC. This codes for CASSGSTYEQYF.

J is TRBJ2-3 and V is TRBV6-6, with 11 bases fitting TRBD2. The CDR3 spans 15 residues. Germline CDR1 and CDR2: MNHNY and SVGAGI (reference sequence). V was clipped by 5 bases and J by 4 bases; unmatched bases: 5. This CDR3 is CASSRETSGADTQYF. In nucleotides, the CDR3 is TGTGCCAGCAGTAGAGAGACTAGCGGGGCAGATACGCAGTATTTT.

The CDR3 spells CASSDSQRAGTSTDTQYF. The DNA for the CDR3 is TGTGCCAGCAGTGATAGTCAGAGAGCGGGGACTAGCACAGATACGCAGTATTTT. V and J are TRBV2 and TRBJ2-3, with 7 bases lining up with TRBD2. This CDR3 is built from 18 residues. The trim removed 3 bases at V and 0 bases at J, leaving 12 bases unmatched. Germline CDR1 reads SNHLY; CDR2 reads FYNNEI. Complete variable domain (other parts from reference TRBV2 and TRBJ2-3): EPEVTQTPSHQVTQMGQEVILRCVPISNHLYFYWYRQILGQKVEFLVSFYNNEISEKSEIFDDQFSVERPDGSNFTLKIRSTKLEDSAMYFCASSDSQRAGTSTDTQYFGPGTRLTVL.

The chain has TRBV10-3 and TRBJ1-2, with no clear D. V lost 10 bases to trimming and J lost 6 bases, with 18 bases between them. The CDR3 extends over 13 amino acids. In germline, CDR1 is ENHRY, CDR2 SYGVKD. The CDR3 here is CATKPAGGNGYTF. Here the CDR3 DNA reads TGTGCCACCAAGCCGGCGGGAGGGAATGGCTACACCTTC.

This chain uses TRBV7-2 with TRBJ1-5; D might be TRBD1 (6 bases). Germline CDR1 and CDR2: SGHTA and FQGNSA. This CDR3 has 14 amino acids. V dropped 3 bases and J dropped 3 bases, with 9 bases sitting between them. CDR3 DNA: TGTGCCAGCAGCTTTGGGGGGGCCAATCAGCCCCAGCATTTT. Translated, it gives CASSFGGANQPQHF.

This sequence joins TRBV7-2 and TRBJ1-2; D is unclear. V was trimmed by 0 bases and J by 2 bases, leaving 13 bases between them. This CDR3 is 16 amino acids long. Germline assignment: CDR1 SGHTA and CDR2 FQGNSA. Here the CDR3 reads CASSLALSGRNYGYTF. The CDR3 coding sequence is TGTGCCAGCAGCTTAGCGCTAAGCGGCAGAAACTATGGCTACACCTTC.

The chain links TRBV19 to TRBJ2-2; no clear D gene. The CDR3 spans 16 residues. With 1 base removed from V and 0 bases from J, the gap between germline ends came to 9 bases. CDR1 and CDR2 (germline): LNHDA, SQIVND (reference sequence). The CDR3 is CASSIGGRSNTGELFF. Here the CDR3 DNA reads TGTGCCAGTAGTATAGGAGGCAGGTCGAACACCGGGGAGCTGTTTTTT.

This sequence joins TRBV5-1 and TRBJ2-2, with D maybe TRBD1 (6 bases). Germline CDR1 reads SGHRS; CDR2 reads YFSETQ. The CDR3 covers 15 residues. The V end was cut by 3 bases, the J end by 9 bases, with 18 bases between. The CDR3 spells CASSWLPGVGRELFF. In DNA, the CDR3 is TGCGCCAGCAGCTGGCTCCCAGGGGTGGGCAGGGAGCTGTTTTTT.

The CDR3 loop reads CASSASGWGNQPQHF. CDR3 in DNA: TGTGCCAGTAGTGCTTCCGGGTGGGGCAATCAGCCCCAGCATTTT. This chain connects TRBV19 to TRBJ1-5; D not certain. The CDR3 is 15 amino acids. With 5 bases removed from V and 2 bases from J, the gap between germline ends came to 13 bases. Germline loops: CDR1 LNHDA, CDR2 SQIVND (reference sequence).

The chain links TRBV5-1 to TRBJ1-1; no reliable D call. Germline CDR1 SGHRS, CDR2 YFSETQ. The germline V and J ends were trimmed by 3 bases and 7 bases, with 16 bases remaining between them. The CDR3 contains 14 residues. The CDR3, as DNA: TGCGCCAGCAGCTCCGACGGTGGAGAATTTGAAGCTTTCTTT. It codes for CASSSDGGEFEAFF.

This rearrangement joins TRBV6-1 to TRBJ1-2; 7 bases align to TRBD1. The germline V gene has CDR1 MNHNS and CDR2 SASEGT. Unmatched junction bases numbered 5, after V lost 2 bases and J lost 2 bases. The CDR3 length is 15 residues. The CDR3 DNA reads TGTGCCAGCAGTGAACAGGGGGATCCAAACTATGGCTACACCTTC. It translates to CASSEQGDPNYGYTF.

The chain uses TRBV7-2 and TRBJ2-7, with 7 bases that match TRBD1. Germline V lookup: CDR1 SGHTA, CDR2 FQGNSA. This CDR3 has 13 amino acids. The trim removed 5 bases at V and 6 bases at J, leaving 7 bases unmatched. The CDR3 DNA reads TGTGCCAGCAGCCTCCGACAGGGTTCCGAGCAGTACTTC. Protein product: CASSLRQGSEQYF.